This entry is about one T cell receptor (beta chain). Once extracted for a subset, genomic DNA was divided evenly among several immunoSEQ plates. Sequencing was performed with immunoSEQ multiplex PCR; in TCRdb, only in-frame clones are kept and a portion is missing. Found here are approximately 2,000,000 clones, about 94% of them singletons; the top ten hold around 1.8%. CD8 cells classed as naive were CD45RO-negative and positively selected for CCR7, excluding terminally differentiated effector memory CD45RA+ cells. These data belong to a study of shared clonotypes between healthy human individuals. CDR1 and CDR2 from the germline V gene are LGHNA and YNFKEQ. Trimming took off 4 bases at V and 1 base at J, with 7 bases between the two ends. The CDR3 has 14 amino acids.

This clonotype was sampled from a young man in good health. Some clones in this sample may be carry-over from other donors' samples. The V gene is TRBV4-2, the J gene TRBJ2-2, with D possibly matching TRBD2 (6 bases). Source material: naive CD8+ T cells from PBMCs. CDR3 protein: CASSPSVNTGELFF. The CDR3 nucleotides are TGTGCCAGCAGCCCTAGCGTGAACACCGGGGAGCTGTTTTTT.